This entry features one T cell receptor beta chain sequence. Its target is unknown. The CDR3 runs to 13 residues. V was clipped by 1 base and J by 0 bases, with 3 bases between them. Germline V gives CDR1 LNHDA, CDR2 SQIVND (reference sequence). These data come from a study of T cell responses to AZD1222 COVID-19 vaccine. Study-wide context: Whether given at about 4 or about 12 weeks, second doses were pooled. Study findings and constraints: Vaccination with two AZD1222 doses was followed by a rise in Spike-specific TCR breadth and depth. Repertoire sampling happened only post peak T cell response.

Sequencing used immunoSEQ multiplex PCR; TCRdb keeps in-frame clones, though not all of them. Of tens of thousands of clones listed, roughly four fifths are singletons. The starting material was peripheral blood, obtained on day 0 of AZD1222 vaccination. This chain uses TRBV19 with TRBJ1-1; D not certain. This clonotype was obtained from an adult in good health. CDR3 region: CASSIGVNTEAFF. In DNA form, the CDR3 reads TGTGCCAGTAGTATAGGCGTGAACACTGAAGCTTTCTTT.